Here is one T cell receptor (beta chain) with its context. Germline CDR1 ENHRY, CDR2 SYGVKD. CDR3 length: 17 residues. V lost 10 bases to trimming and J lost 0 bases; unmatched junction nucleotides: 9. Both TCR beta VDJ combination and CDR3 sequence profiling were carried out. Genomic DNA was the template for this profiling. Via MiXCR, TCRdb re-called the reads, giving one row per CDR3 protein. The sample records around 170,000 distinct CDR3 sequences, 40% to 50% being singletons. The sequenced patients had an expansion of CD8+CD57+ cells seen by flow cytometry. There was no therapy given to any patient before the blood sampling took place. These data originate in a study of CD8+CD57+ T cells in acquired aplastic anemia.

The chain carries TRBV10-3 and TRBJ1-6; 10 bases align to TRBD1. This receptor was obtained from a human donor with aplastic anemia. Source material: sorted CD4+, CD8+, or CD8+CD57+ T cells (not recorded which) from PBMCs. The CDR3 reads CATKRDRGGSYNSPLHF. DNA for the CDR3: TGTGCCACCAAGAGGGACAGGGGTGGCTCCTATAATTCACCCCTCCACTTT.